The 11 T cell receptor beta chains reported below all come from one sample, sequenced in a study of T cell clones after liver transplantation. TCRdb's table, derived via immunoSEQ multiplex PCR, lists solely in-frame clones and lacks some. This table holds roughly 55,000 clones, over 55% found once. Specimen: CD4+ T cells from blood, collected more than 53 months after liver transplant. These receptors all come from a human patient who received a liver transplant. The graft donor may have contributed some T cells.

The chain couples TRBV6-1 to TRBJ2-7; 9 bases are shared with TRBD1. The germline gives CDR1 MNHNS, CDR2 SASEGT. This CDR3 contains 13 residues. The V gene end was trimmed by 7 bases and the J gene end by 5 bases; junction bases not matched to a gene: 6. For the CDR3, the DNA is TGTGCCAGCACAGTAAACAGGGGGCACGAGCAGTACTTC. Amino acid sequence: CASTVNRGHEQYF.

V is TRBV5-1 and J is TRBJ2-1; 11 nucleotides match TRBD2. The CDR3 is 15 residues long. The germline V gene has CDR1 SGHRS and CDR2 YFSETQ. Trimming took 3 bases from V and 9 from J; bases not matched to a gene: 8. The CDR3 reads CASSYVAGGQGEQFF. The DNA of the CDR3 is TGCGCCAGCAGCTACGTAGCGGGGGGGCAGGGTGAGCAGTTCTTC. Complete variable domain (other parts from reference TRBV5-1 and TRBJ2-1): KAGVTQTPRYLIKTRGQQVTLSCSPISGHRSVSWYQQTPGQGLQFLFEYFSETQRNKGNFPGRFSGRQFSNSRSEMNVSTLELGDSALYLCASSYVAGGQGEQFFGPGTRLTVL.

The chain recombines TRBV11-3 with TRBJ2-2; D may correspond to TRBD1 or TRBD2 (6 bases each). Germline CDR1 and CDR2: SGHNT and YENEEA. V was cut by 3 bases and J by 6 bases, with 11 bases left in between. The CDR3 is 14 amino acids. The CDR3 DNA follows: TGTGCCAGCAGCTTGGCTAGGGGGGCCGGGGAGCTGTTTTTT. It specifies CASSLARGAGELFF. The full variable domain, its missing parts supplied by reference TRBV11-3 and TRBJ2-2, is EAGVVQSPRYKIIEKKQPVAFWCNPISGHNTLYWYLQNLGQGPELLIRYENEEAVDDSQLPKDRFSAERLKGVDSTLKIQPAELGDSAVYLCASSLARGAGELFFGEGSRLTVL.

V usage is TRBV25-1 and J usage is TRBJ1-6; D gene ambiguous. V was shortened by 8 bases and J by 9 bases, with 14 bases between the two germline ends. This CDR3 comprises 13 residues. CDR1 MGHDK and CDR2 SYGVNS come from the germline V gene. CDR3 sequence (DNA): TGTGCCAGCGCACCTCGGCAGGCTTCACCCCTCCACTTT. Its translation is CASAPRQASPLHF.

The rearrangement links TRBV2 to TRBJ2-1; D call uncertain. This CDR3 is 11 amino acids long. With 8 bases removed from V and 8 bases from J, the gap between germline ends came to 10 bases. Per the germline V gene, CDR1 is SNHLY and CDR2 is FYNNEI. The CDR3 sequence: CASSSWDEQFF. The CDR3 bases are TGTGCCAGCTCAAGTTGGGATGAGCAGTTCTTC.

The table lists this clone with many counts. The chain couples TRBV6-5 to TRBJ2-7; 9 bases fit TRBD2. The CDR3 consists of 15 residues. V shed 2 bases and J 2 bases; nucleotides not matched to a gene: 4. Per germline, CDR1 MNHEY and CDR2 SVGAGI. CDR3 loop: CASSYERGATYEQYF. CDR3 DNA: TGTGCCAGCAGTTACGAGCGGGGGGCAACCTACGAGCAGTACTTC.

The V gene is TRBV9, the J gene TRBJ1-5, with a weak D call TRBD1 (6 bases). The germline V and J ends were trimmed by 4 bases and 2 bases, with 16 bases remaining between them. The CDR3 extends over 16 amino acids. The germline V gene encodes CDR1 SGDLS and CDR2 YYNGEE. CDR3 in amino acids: CASSPRIRGGNQPQHF. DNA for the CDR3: TGTGCCAGCAGCCCTAGGATTAGGGGGGGCAATCAGCCCCAGCATTTT.

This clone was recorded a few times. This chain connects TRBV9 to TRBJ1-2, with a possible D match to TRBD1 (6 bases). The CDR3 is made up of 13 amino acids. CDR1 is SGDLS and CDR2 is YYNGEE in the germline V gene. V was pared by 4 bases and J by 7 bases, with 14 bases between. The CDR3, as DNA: TGTGCCAGCAGCCCCCGACAGGTTTCTGGCTACACCTTC. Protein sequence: CASSPRQVSGYTF.

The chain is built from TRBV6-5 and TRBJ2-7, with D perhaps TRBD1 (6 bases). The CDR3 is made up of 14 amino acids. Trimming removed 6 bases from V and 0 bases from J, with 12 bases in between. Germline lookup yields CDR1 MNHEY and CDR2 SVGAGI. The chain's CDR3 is CASRLTGPSYEQYF. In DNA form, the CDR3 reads TGTGCCAGCAGATTGACAGGACCCTCCTACGAGCAGTACTTC.

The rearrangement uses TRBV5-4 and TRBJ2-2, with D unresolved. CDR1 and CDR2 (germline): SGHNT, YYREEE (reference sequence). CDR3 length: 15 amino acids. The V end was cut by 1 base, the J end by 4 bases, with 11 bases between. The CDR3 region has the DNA TGTGCCAGCAGCTTGCCCGGCGTGATCACCGGGGAGCTGTTTTTT. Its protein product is CASSLPGVITGELFF.

The CDR3 here is CASSPEQGEGGLAQHF. The CDR3 nucleotides are TGTGCCAGCAGCCCAGAACAGGGAGAGGGGGGGCTGGCCCAGCATTTT. This chain joins TRBV9 and TRBJ1-5; weak D call: TRBD1 (6 bases). The germline V gene encodes CDR1 SGDLS and CDR2 YYNGEE. Deletions cut 4 bases from V and 11 bases from J, with 25 bases between. This CDR3 has 16 residues.